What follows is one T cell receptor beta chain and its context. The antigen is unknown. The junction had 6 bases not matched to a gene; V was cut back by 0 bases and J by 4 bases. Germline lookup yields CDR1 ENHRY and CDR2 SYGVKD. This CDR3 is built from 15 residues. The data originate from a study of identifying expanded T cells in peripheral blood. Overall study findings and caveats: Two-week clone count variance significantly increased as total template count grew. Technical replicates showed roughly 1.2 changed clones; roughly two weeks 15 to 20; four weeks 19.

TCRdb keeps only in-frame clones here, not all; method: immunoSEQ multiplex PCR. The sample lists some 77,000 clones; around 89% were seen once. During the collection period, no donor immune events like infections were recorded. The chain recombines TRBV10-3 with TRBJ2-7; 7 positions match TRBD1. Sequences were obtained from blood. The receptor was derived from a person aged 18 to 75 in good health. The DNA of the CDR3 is TGTGCCATCAGTGAGTCCAAGACAGGGTCATACGAGCAGTACTTC. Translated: CAISESKTGSYEQYF.